The rows below give T cell receptor beta chains drawn from one sample of a study of high-grade serous ovarian cancer treatment subgroups. The protocol was immunoSEQ multiplex PCR, while the TCRdb copy is restricted to in-frame clones and leaves out a portion. Of roughly 3,500 clones in the sample, approximately 70% are singletons; the top ten hold more than 14%. Sequences were obtained from tumor tissue. These receptors originate from a human donor with high-grade serous ovarian cancer. Both conserved end residues are part of each CDR3. Each record gives: V gene, J gene, D gene, clone size, CDR3 DNA, CDR3 protein. A D gene is named only where the DNA matches it firmly. Size is stated for part of the rows, as once, few or many counts, or as a class when the clone is expanded.

TRBV5-4	TRBJ1-2	-	-	TGTGCCAGCACCCCGACCCCCCTAGGCCCAAACTATGGCTACACCTTC	CASTPTPLGPNYGYTF
TRBV7-6	TRBJ2-1	TRBD1	-	TGTGCCAGCAGCTTAGGGACAGGGGGGGTCAATGAGCAGTTCTTC	CASSLGTGGVNEQFF
TRBV11-2	TRBJ1-2	-	-	TGTGCCAGCAGCTTACTTTTAAGCAGGGGAAAGAATGGCTACACCTTC	CASSLLLSRGKNGYTF
TRBV6-1	TRBJ1-5	-	-	TGTGCCAGCAGTGGAGATACCGCGTCGGATAGGCCCCAGCATTTT	CASSGDTASDRPQHF
TRBV7-9	TRBJ2-2	-	-	TGTGCCAGCAGCTTAGGGGAAGCACCAACCACCGGGGAGCTGTTTTTT	CASSLGEAPTTGELFF
TRBV9	TRBJ1-2	-	-	TGTGCCAGCAGCGTAGACACAGGTCCTGACTATGGCTACACCTTC	CASSVDTGPDYGYTF
TRBV9	TRBJ2-2	-	-	TGTGCCAGCAGCGTAGTGGGTGCCTCCCGGGAGCTGTTTTTT	CASSVVGASRELFF
TRBV16	TRBJ2-5	-	once	TGTGCCAGCAGCCAATTGGGACATCAAAGTCAAGAGACCCAGTACTTC	CASSQLGHQSQETQYF
TRBV7-2	TRBJ1-5	-	-	TGTGCCAGCAGCTTGGAAGGAACGGGAGGTCAGCCCCAGCATTTT	CASSLEGTGGQPQHF
TRBV6-4	TRBJ2-3	TRBD2	-	TGTGCCAGCAGTGACTCGAGCGGGGGGGGATCAGATACGCAGTATTTT	CASSDSSGGGSDTQYF
TRBV2	TRBJ1-2	-	-	TGTGCCAGCAGTGCTCAGCCTTATGGCTACACCTTC	CASSAQPYGYTF
TRBV7-2	TRBJ1-4	TRBD1	-	TGTGCCAGCAGCTCCGAGGTCCCCGGGACAGGGGGCGGAAAACTGTTTTTT	CASSSEVPGTGGGKLFF
TRBV6-4	TRBJ1-6	TRBD1	few	TGTGCCAGCCGTCGGACAGGCCACAATTCACCCCTCCACTTT	CASRRTGHNSPLHF
TRBV5-4	TRBJ1-1	-	-	TGTGCCAGCAGTCCTACCCGGGTGAACACTGAAGCTTTCTTT	CASSPTRVNTEAFF